This entry features one TCR beta chain sequence. Antigen unknown. Deep-level settings were used for running the assay. Clones were read by immunoSEQ multiplex PCR, and TCRdb kept only the in-frame ones, dropping some. Of 2,500,000 or so clones in the sample, approximately 90% were seen once. The data originate from a study of shared clonotypes between healthy human individuals. Trimming took 2 bases from V and 4 from J, leaving 11 bases between them. Looked up from germline, CDR1 is SQVTM and CDR2 is ANQGSEA. This CDR3 region has 14 residues. Overall study results and limits: Apart from blood, nothing was sampled; tissue repertoires likely differ. In contrast to clonotypes shared by all four donors, non-shared clonotypes had lower generation probabilities.

Sequenced input: naive CD4+ T cells from PBMCs. This sample's subset: CD45RA+ positively selected. The sequence was obtained from a man between 18 and 35 years old in good health. Some clones in this sample may be carry-over from other donors' samples. The chain links TRBV29-1 to TRBJ2-2; D gene ambiguous. CDR3 sequence: CSVEWPRSTGELFF. The CDR3 DNA reads as TGCAGCGTTGAATGGCCCAGATCCACCGGGGAGCTGTTTTTT.